The rows below give T cell receptor beta chains drawn from one sample of a study of control samples from healthy donors and cancer patients. Repertoires were generated with immunoSEQ multiplex PCR, while TCRdb's copy carries only in-frame clones and drops some. Among 20,000 to 25,000 clones listed, 85% to 90% were seen once. Sample: PBMCs. These receptor sequences come from a man between 60 and 70 years old with head and neck cancer. Each CDR3 is given with its conserved first and last residue. D genes are given only for firm matches. The listing skips clone size in some rows; elsewhere it reads once, few, many or a size class.

d_call	v_call	j_call	clone_size	cdr3_nt	cdr3_aa
-	TRBV12-5	TRBJ2-5	-	TGTGCTAGTGGTTTCCGCCAAGAGACCCAGTACTTC	CASGFRQETQYF
-	TRBV4-1	TRBJ2-3	-	TGCGCCAGCAGCCAAGCCACAGCGGCTAGCACAGATACGCAGTATTTT	CASSQATAASTDTQYF
-	TRBV18	TRBJ2-7	-	TGTGCCAGCTCACCACCCGGCCTCTACGAGCAGTACTTC	CASSPPGLYEQYF
TRBD1	TRBV6-5	TRBJ1-2	once	TGTGCCAGCAGTTCCCCCTTTAGGCAGGGGGCTTATGGCTACACCTTC	CASSSPFRQGAYGYTF
-	TRBV13	TRBJ2-1	-	TGTGCCAGCAGCTTGCGGGACAATGAGCAGTTCTTC	CASSLRDNEQFF
-	TRBV14	TRBJ2-1	-	TGTGCCACCGCTGGACAGTATTGGGATGAGCAGTTCTTC	CATAGQYWDEQFF
-	TRBV19	TRBJ2-5	-	TGTGCCAGTAGTCCCCGGGGGGAGACCCAGTACTTC	CASSPRGETQYF
-	TRBV5-1	TRBJ2-1	-	TGCGCCAGCAGCTTGAGCACAGGTGAGCAGTTCTTC	CASSLSTGEQFF
-	TRBV27	TRBJ2-3	-	TGTGCCAGCAACCCCTGGTCGGGAGTCGGCGCAGATACGCAGTATTTT	CASNPWSGVGADTQYF
-	TRBV5-1	TRBJ1-1	-	TGCGCCAGCAGGCCTACAGGGCCCACTGAAGCTTTCTTT	CASRPTGPTEAFF